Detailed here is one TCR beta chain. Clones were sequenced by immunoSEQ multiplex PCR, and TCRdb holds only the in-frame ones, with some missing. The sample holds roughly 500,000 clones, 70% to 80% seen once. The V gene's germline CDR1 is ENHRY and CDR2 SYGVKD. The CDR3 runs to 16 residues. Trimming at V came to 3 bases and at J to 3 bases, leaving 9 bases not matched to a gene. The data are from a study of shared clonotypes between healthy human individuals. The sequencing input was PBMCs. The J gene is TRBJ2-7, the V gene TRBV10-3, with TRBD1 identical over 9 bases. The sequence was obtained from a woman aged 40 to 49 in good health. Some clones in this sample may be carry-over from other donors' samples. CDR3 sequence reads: CAISDLLGTGFYEQYF. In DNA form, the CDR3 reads TGTGCCATCAGTGACCTCTTGGGGACAGGGTTCTACGAGCAGTACTTC.